This T cell receptor beta chain was recorded in a study of blood T cell repertoires in COVID-19. For the study at large: Acute and convalescent COVID-19 samples came from the United States, Italy and Spain. Sources were T cells, B-cell-depleted T cells, or PBMCs; the material itself was cDNA or gDNA.

In the original analysis: Using reference gene primer amplification, nucleated cell counts were estimated. Method: immunoSEQ multiplex PCR; TCRdb's copy keeps in-frame clones and lacks some. Clonal size and the V and J genes are those of that table, whereas D and trimming came from the DNA. The sample contains about 27,000 clones, over 75% of which appear only once. This CDR3 contains 17 residues. V shed 5 bases and J shed 0 bases, with 18 bases lying between them. CDR1 is MGHRA, CDR2 YSYEKL, per germline. The receptor comes from a woman in her fifties or sixties with active COVID-19. The sequenced sample consisted of peripheral blood. The chain links TRBV4-1 to TRBJ2-3, with a possible D match to TRBD1 (6 bases). In nucleotides, the CDR3 is TGCGCCAGCAGCGCCGGGACATTTTCCCATAGCACAGATACGCAGTATTTT. It is translated as CASSAGTFSHSTDTQYF.